This entry lists 25 T cell receptor beta chains sequenced from one sample in a study of T cell responses to AZD1222 COVID-19 vaccine (dated by TCRdb to the early 2020s). This specimen's time point label, per the study, means: baseline before first vaccination. The library was obtained by the immunoSEQ multiplex PCR assay. Here the immuneACCESS table is served through TCRdb, limited to in-frame sequences with V and J called. Missing clones are a known gap in these copies; in checked studies unresolved V genes cover under half, and the rest lacks a known reason. The sample yields roughly 110,000 clones; 75% to 90% were counted once. About 5% of the sample is taken by the ten largest. The sequences come from peripheral blood, collected on day 0 of AZD1222 vaccination. The receptors were gathered from an adult in good health.

The chain employs TRBV7-2 and TRBJ1-3; 7 positions agree with TRBD1. Looked up from germline, CDR1 is SGHTA and CDR2 is FQGNSA. The CDR3 is made up of 16 amino acids. Unmatched junction bases numbered 7, after V lost 5 bases and J lost 0 bases. This CDR3 is CASSPRTGLSGNTIYF. The CDR3 DNA follows: TGTGCCAGCAGCCCTCGGACAGGCCTCTCTGGAAACACCATATATTTT.

The chain is built from TRBV9 and TRBJ1-5, with a weak D call TRBD1 (5 bases). Trimming left V 3 bases short and J 7 bases short, with 17 bases between. The CDR3 contains 15 residues. Germline V gene sequence: CDR1 SGDLS, CDR2 YYNGEE. In DNA, the CDR3 is TGTGCCAGCAGCGCCAACGGGCAGGGATGGCAGCCCCAGCATTTT. Protein product: CASSANGQGWQPQHF.

This chain links TRBV5-1 with TRBJ2-3; 11 nucleotides align to TRBD1. The CDR3 consists of 14 residues. J was trimmed by 4 bases and V by 3 bases; bases with no gene match: 1. The germline CDR1 and CDR2 sequences are SGHRS and YFSETQ. The CDR3 DNA is TGCGCCAGCAGCTCGGGACAGGGGGCAGATACGCAGTATTTT. It encodes CASSSGQGADTQYF.

This chain joins TRBV19 and TRBJ2-3, with TRBD2 matching 7 bases. The ends lost 6 bases at V and 1 base at J; junction bases unmatched: 10. This CDR3 comprises 16 residues. CDR1 is LNHDA, CDR2 SQIVND, per germline (reference sequence). The chain's CDR3 is CASSRRGAGGTDTQYF. The CDR3 bases are TGTGCCAGTAGCCGCCGGGGTGCGGGAGGCACAGATACGCAGTATTTT.

The chain combines TRBV6-1 with TRBJ1-4; D gene unclear. Germline V gene data show CDR1 as MNHNS and CDR2 as SASEGT. The CDR3 has 14 residues. Trimming cost V 6 bases and J 0 bases, with 8 bases left between them. The CDR3 DNA sequence: TGTGCCAGCAGGGGCTTGACAACTAATGAAAAACTGTTTTTT. The encoded protein is CASRGLTTNEKLFF.

The CDR3 region is CASSFGTESSYEQYF. The CDR3 coding sequence is TGTGCCAGCAGCTTCGGGACGGAGAGCTCCTACGAGCAGTACTTC. The chain joins TRBV5-4 to TRBJ2-7; perhaps D is TRBD1 or TRBD2 (5 bases each). Germline V gene sequence: CDR1 SGHNT, CDR2 YYREEE (reference sequence). The CDR3 length is 15 residues. V shed 2 bases and J shed 0 bases, with 12 bases lying between them.

V gene TRBV27 combines with J gene TRBJ1-3, with 7 nucleotides matching TRBD1. CDR1 and CDR2 from the germline V gene are MNHEY and SMNVEV (reference sequence). V was pared by 6 bases and J by 3 bases, with 5 bases of the junction left unmatched. The CDR3 sequence is 14 residues long. The CDR3 DNA reads TGTGCCAGCAGGCCAGACAGGGTTGGAAACACCATATATTTT. Its translation: CASRPDRVGNTIYF.

The chain uses TRBV15 and TRBJ1-1; D not resolved. CDR3 size: 11 residues. Germline values: CDR1 LNHNV, CDR2 YYDKDF (reference sequence). The V end lost 1 base, the J end lost 5 bases, and 2 bases lay between the germline ends. CDR3 in amino acids: CATSRGTEAFF. DNA for the CDR3: TGTGCCACCAGCAGAGGGACTGAAGCTTTCTTT.

The chain links TRBV7-8 to TRBJ1-5, with 7 bases lining up with TRBD1. The germline CDR1 and CDR2 sequences are SGHVS and FQNEAQ. The CDR3 loop spans 14 amino acids. The ends lost 5 bases at V and 2 bases at J; junction bases unmatched: 3. DNA for the CDR3: TGTGCCAGCAGCCCCACAGGGGGCAATCAGCCCCAGCATTTT. Protein sequence: CASSPTGGNQPQHF.

The chain couples TRBV7-9 to TRBJ2-1; TRBD2 matches 13 bases. The CDR3 sequence is 14 residues long. The J segment lost 9 bases and the V segment lost 6 bases, leaving 5 bases of the junction unmatched. CDR1 and CDR2 (germline): SEHNR, FQNEAQ (reference sequence). Written as DNA, the CDR3 is TGTGCCAGCAGTCGGACTAGCGGGAGTCGTGAGCAGTTCTTC. Residues: CASSRTSGSREQFF.

The chain links TRBV24-1 to TRBJ2-7; D is uncertain. The germline V gene encodes CDR1 KGHDR and CDR2 SFDVKD. CDR3 length: 15 amino acids. V shed 5 bases and J shed 4 bases, with 17 bases lying between them. CDR3 coding DNA: TGTGCCACCAGTGTGGAACCCACTGGGTCGTACGAGCAGTACTTC. Translating gives CATSVEPTGSYEQYF.

The chain is built from TRBV13 and TRBJ2-2, with D possibly being TRBD2 (6 bases). Germline CDR1 is PRHDT and CDR2 is FYEKMQ (reference sequence). CDR3 size: 15 residues. The V and J ends lost 2 bases and 4 bases respectively, with 11 bases between them. CDR3 amino acids: CASSLPRRGTGELFF. CDR3 coding DNA: TGTGCCAGCAGCTTACCCAGGAGGGGCACCGGGGAGCTGTTTTTT.

The chain is built from TRBV9 and TRBJ1-2; 9 bases line up with TRBD1. CDR1 and CDR2 (germline): SGDLS, YYNGEE. The ends lost 0 bases at V and 6 bases at J; junction bases unmatched: 9. The CDR3 sequence is 16 residues long. CDR3 DNA sequence: TGTGCCAGCAGCGTAGACGTGTTCGGGACAGGGCATGGCTACACCTTC. Translated, it gives CASSVDVFGTGHGYTF.

In this sample, this clone turned up once. This chain connects TRBV11-3 to TRBJ1-1; tentatively, D is TRBD1 (6 bases). V lost 0 bases to trimming and J lost 5 bases, with 13 bases between them. This CDR3 is built from 15 residues. Germline values: CDR1 SGHNT, CDR2 YENEEA. For the CDR3, the DNA is TGTGCCAGCAGCTTAGATTGGGCAGGGGATACTGAAGCTTTCTTT. Amino acid sequence: CASSLDWAGDTEAFF.

The rearrangement links TRBV7-6 to TRBJ2-3, with TRBD2 matching over 7 bases. The V segment lost 5 bases and the J segment 4 bases; nucleotides outside the gene matches: 9. Germline V gene lookup returns CDR1 SGHVS and CDR2 FNYEAQ. The CDR3 sequence is 15 residues long. CDR3 nucleotides: TGTGCCAGCAGCCCCTGGGGAGGGCCAGCAGATACGCAGTATTTT. It codes for CASSPWGGPADTQYF.

This chain connects TRBV10-3 to TRBJ2-1; 10 bases match TRBD1. The CDR3 is 16 residues long. Germline CDR1 reads ENHRY; CDR2 reads SYGVKD. The ends lost 2 bases at V and 4 bases at J; junction bases unmatched: 5. The CDR3 DNA reads TGTGCCATCAGTGAGATTTCGGGACAGGGGTACAATGAGCAGTTCTTC. Translation gives CAISEISGQGYNEQFF.

The chain links TRBV7-9 to TRBJ1-1; unclear D gene. Germline V gene lookup returns CDR1 SEHNR and CDR2 FQNEAQ (reference sequence). The CDR3 has 11 residues. Trimming pared 2 bases from V and 3 bases from J, leaving 1 base between. CDR3 in amino acids: CASSLYTEAFF. Written as DNA, the CDR3 is TGTGCCAGCAGCTTATACACTGAAGCTTTCTTT.

This chain connects TRBV18 to TRBJ2-7, with no clear D. V gave up 2 bases and J gave up 1 base, with 12 bases separating them. In germline, CDR1 is KGHSH, CDR2 LQKENI. This CDR3 has 15 amino acids. CDR3 residues: CASSPGRVLSYEQYF. CDR3 sequence (DNA): TGTGCCAGCTCACCAGGAAGGGTTCTGTCCTACGAGCAGTACTTC. Full variable domain (remainder filled in from reference TRBV18 and TRBJ2-7): NAGVMQNPRHLVRRRGQEARLRCSPMKGHSHVYWYRQLPEEGLKFMVYLQKENIIDESGMPKERFSAEFPKEGPSILRIQQVVRGDSAAYFCASSPGRVLSYEQYFGPGTRLTVT.

This chain joins TRBV7-8 and TRBJ1-5; 9 bases are a match to TRBD1. CDR3 length: 14 amino acids. The V gene's germline CDR1 is SGHVS and CDR2 FQNEAQ. With V trimmed by 4 bases and J by 6 bases, 4 bases remained unmatched. The CDR3 here is CASSWDRESQPQHF. The CDR3 DNA is TGTGCCAGCAGCTGGGACAGGGAGAGTCAGCCCCAGCATTTT.

The chain has TRBV19 and TRBJ2-1; 10 bases line up with TRBD1. J lost 9 bases, V lost 3 bases, and 8 bases had no gene match. Looked up from germline, CDR1 is LNHDA and CDR2 is SQIVND (reference sequence). This CDR3 comprises 15 residues. The CDR3 here is CASSILGQGSGEQFF. The CDR3 bases are TGTGCCAGTAGTATCTTGGGACAGGGGAGCGGTGAGCAGTTCTTC.

V is TRBV9 and J is TRBJ2-1; possible D gene TRBD1, 5 bases. This CDR3 comprises 15 residues. Germline-derived CDR1 and CDR2 are SGDLS and YYNGEE. The V end was cut by 0 bases, the J end by 4 bases, with 11 bases between. CDR3 residues: CASSVGQGYYNEQFF. The CDR3 DNA reads as TGTGCCAGCAGCGTAGGTCAGGGCTATTACAATGAGCAGTTCTTC. Supplemented by reference TRBV9 and TRBJ2-1, the full variable domain reads DSGVTQTPKHLITATGQRVTLRCSPRSGDLSVYWYQQSLDQGLQFLIQYYNGEERAKGNILERFSAQQFPDLHSELNLSSLELGDSALYFCASSVGQGYYNEQFFGPGTRLTVL.

This clone has only one observation. The V and J genes are TRBV11-2 and TRBJ1-3; D is unresolved. The V gene lost 6 bases and the J gene lost 0 bases, with 9 bases spanning the gap. The CDR3 extends over 14 amino acids. Looked up from germline, CDR1 is SGHAT and CDR2 is FQNNGV. The CDR3 here is CASSYQISGNTIYF. Here the CDR3 DNA reads TGTGCCAGCAGTTACCAGATCTCTGGAAACACCATATATTTT.

The chain combines TRBV5-6 with TRBJ1-5; D is ambiguous. CDR3 length equals 14 residues. Per the germline V gene, CDR1 is SGHDT and CDR2 is YYEEEE. The germline V and J ends were trimmed by 5 bases and 6 bases, with 15 bases remaining between them. The CDR3 sequence is CASRIRGSAQPQHF. DNA of the CDR3: TGTGCCAGCAGGATAAGAGGTTCTGCTCAGCCCCAGCATTTT.

The genes are TRBV25-1 and TRBJ1-6; no firm D call. Germline assignment: CDR1 MGHDK and CDR2 SYGVNS. This CDR3 is built from 16 residues. V was trimmed by 3 bases and J by 0 bases, leaving 9 bases between them. Written as DNA, the CDR3 is TGTGCCAGCAGTGAGCGGGCGGGCTCCTATAATTCACCCCTCCACTTT. Protein: CASSERAGSYNSPLHF. Variable domain in full (rest from reference TRBV25-1 and TRBJ1-6): EADIYQTPRYLVIGTGKKITLECSQTMGHDKMYWYQQDPGMELHLIHYSYGVNSTEKGDLSSESTVSRIRTEHFPLTLESARPSHTSQYLCASSERAGSYNSPLHFGNGTRLTVT.

This clone was recorded once. The chain combines TRBV6-5 with TRBJ1-5; tentatively, D is TRBD1 (5 bases). V lost 4 bases and J 5 bases, leaving 9 bases between the germline ends. Germline assignment: CDR1 MNHEY and CDR2 SVGAGI. The CDR3 totals 13 residues. This CDR3 reads CASSSDSDQPQHF. The CDR3 region has the DNA TGTGCCAGCAGTTCCGACAGCGATCAGCCCCAGCATTTT.